Detailed here is one T cell receptor (beta chain). The antigen is undetermined. One end of the junction varies from germline; a read error may be responsible. Unique molecular identifiers featured in each of the TCR beta cDNA libraries. Some 500,000 cDNA molecules were obtained per 1 to 10 million input T cells. TCRdb re-called the PCR reads with MiXCR, one entry per CDR3 protein. Of 750,000 to 900,000 distinct CDR3 sequences listed, about 43% are singletons. The data were taken from a study of post-analysis software for immune sequencing data. Study details: Disease courses included relapsing-remitting, secondary progressive and progressive-relapsing multiple sclerosis.

Whole-study findings and limits: The normalized Chao1 diversity of multiple sclerosis patients was significantly lower than that of controls. Elevated frequency relative to controls characterized several TRBV segments in patients, TRBV5-6, TRBV5-1 and TRBV20-1 among them.

The length of the CDR3 is 14 residues. This receptor was taken from a girl between 5 and 17 years old with multiple sclerosis. J is TRBJ2-3 and V is TRBV12-3 or TRBV12-4; D is possibly TRBD1 (6 bases). The specimen sequenced was blood. Here the CDR3 reads CASSRTESTDAQYF. CDR3 nucleotides: TGTGCCAGCAGCCGGACAGAAAGCACAGATGCGCAGTATTTT.